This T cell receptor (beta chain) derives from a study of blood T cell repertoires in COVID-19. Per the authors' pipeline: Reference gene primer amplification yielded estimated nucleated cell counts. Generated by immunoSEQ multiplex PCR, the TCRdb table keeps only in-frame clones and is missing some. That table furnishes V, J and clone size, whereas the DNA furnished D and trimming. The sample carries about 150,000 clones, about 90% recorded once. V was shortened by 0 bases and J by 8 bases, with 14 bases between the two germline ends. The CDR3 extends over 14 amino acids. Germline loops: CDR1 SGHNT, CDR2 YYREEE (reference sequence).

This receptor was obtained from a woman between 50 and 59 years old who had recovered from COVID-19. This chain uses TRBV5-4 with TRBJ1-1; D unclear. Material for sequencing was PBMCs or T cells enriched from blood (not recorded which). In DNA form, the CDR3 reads TGTGCCAGCAGCTTGGTTGGGTCTCGCGGGGAAGCTTTCTTT. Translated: CASSLVGSRGEAFF.